This T cell receptor beta chain originates from a study of T-cell memory formation after mild COVID-19. At the level of the study: In these data, TCR clusters were largely donor specific.

About this clonotype: Compared with germline, one end of the junction differs, possibly owing to a read error.

Germline V lookup: CDR1 MNHEY, CDR2 SVGEGT. The length of the CDR3 is 15 residues. TCRdb redid the calling of the 5' RACE reads with MiXCR, one entry per CDR3 protein. The sample has 50,000 or so distinct CDR3 sequences, roughly a quarter seen once. The sequenced sample was PBMCs or a T cell subset sorted from them (not recorded which). The receptor's source is a man between 18 and 29 years old who had mild COVID-19 (a few samples of this study predate the infection). Cell type and time point are not known. The gene calls are TRBV6-2 or TRBV6-3 and TRBJ2-1; no reliable D call. CDR3 DNA sequence: TGTGCCAGCAGTTACAGCCAGAGCTCCTACAATCAGCAGTTCTTC. It codes for CASSYSQSSYNQQFF.